These 2 T cell receptor beta chains originate from one sample sequenced in a study of cytomegalovirus exposure and HLA in healthy donors. The PCR ran on 60 Vbeta and 13 Jbeta primers. TCRdb's table, derived via immunoSEQ multiplex PCR, lists solely in-frame clones and lacks some. The data hold some 140,000 clones, with 72% observed a single time. The sample consisted of PBMCs. The receptors stem from a man over 45 in good health and CMV-seropositive.

V gene TRBV5-1 combines with J gene TRBJ1-2, with 7 bases identical to TRBD1. This CDR3 has 13 amino acids. The germline V gene has CDR1 SGHRS and CDR2 YFSETQ. V lost 6 bases, J lost 9 bases, and 11 bases stayed unmatched. The CDR3 here is CASTLEGAISYTF. The CDR3 DNA follows: TGCGCCAGCACCCTAGAGGGGGCTATCAGCTACACCTTC.

J is TRBJ1-5 and V is TRBV5-6; D unclear. The CDR3 is made up of 16 amino acids. Germline CDR1 SGHDT, CDR2 YYEEEE. V gave up 4 bases and J gave up 5 bases, with 19 bases separating them. In DNA form, the CDR3 reads TGTGCCAGCAGCCGTAGGACGGAGCGGGCTGATCAGCCCCAGCATTTT. The encoded protein is CASSRRTERADQPQHF.